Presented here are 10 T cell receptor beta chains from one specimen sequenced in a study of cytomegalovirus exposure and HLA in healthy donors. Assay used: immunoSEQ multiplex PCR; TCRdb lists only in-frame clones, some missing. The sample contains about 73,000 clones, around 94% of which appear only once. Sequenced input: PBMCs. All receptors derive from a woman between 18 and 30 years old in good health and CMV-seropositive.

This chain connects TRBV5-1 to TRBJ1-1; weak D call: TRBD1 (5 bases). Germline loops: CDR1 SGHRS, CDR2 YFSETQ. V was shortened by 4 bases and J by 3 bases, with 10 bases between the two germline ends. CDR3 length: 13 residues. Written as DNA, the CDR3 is TGCGCCAGCAGCGCCGACAGACACACTGAAGCTTTCTTT. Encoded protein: CASSADRHTEAFF.

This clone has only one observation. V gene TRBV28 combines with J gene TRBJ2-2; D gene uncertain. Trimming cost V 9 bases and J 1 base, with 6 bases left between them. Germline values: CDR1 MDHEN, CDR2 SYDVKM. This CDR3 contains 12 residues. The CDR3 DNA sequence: TGTGCCAGTTGCGGGAACACCGGGGAGCTGTTTTTT. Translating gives CASCGNTGELFF.

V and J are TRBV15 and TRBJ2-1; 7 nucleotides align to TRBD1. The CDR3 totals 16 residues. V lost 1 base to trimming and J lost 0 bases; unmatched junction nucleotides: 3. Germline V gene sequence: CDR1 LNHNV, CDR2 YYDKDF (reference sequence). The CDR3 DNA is TGTGCCACCAGCAGAGGGGGACAGAGCTCCTACAATGAGCAGTTCTTC. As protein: CATSRGGQSSYNEQFF.

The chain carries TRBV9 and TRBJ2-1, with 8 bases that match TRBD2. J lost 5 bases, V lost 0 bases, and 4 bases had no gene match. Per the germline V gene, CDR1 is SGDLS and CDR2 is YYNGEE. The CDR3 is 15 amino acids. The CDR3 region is CASSVGSGVNNEQFF. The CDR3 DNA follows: TGTGCCAGCAGCGTAGGTAGCGGGGTTAACAATGAGCAGTTCTTC.

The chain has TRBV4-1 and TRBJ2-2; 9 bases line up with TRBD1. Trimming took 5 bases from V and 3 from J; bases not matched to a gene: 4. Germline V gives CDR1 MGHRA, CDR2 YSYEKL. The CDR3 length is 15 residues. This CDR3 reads CASSTGQGDTGELFF. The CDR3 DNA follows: TGCGCCAGCAGCACGGGACAGGGAGACACCGGGGAGCTGTTTTTT.

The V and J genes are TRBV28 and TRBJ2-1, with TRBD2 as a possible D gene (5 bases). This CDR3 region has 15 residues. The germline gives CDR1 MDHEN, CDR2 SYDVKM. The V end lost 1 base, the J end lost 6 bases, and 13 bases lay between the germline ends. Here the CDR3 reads CASSLLGSEGNEQFF. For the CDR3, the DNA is TGTGCCAGCAGTTTATTGGGGTCTGAGGGCAATGAGCAGTTCTTC.

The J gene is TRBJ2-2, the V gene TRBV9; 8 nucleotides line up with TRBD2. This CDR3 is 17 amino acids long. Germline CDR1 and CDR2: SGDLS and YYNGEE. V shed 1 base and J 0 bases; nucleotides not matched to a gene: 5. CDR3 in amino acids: CASSVPSGLANTGELFF. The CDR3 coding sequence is TGTGCCAGCAGCGTACCTAGCGGGCTCGCGAACACCGGGGAGCTGTTTTTT.

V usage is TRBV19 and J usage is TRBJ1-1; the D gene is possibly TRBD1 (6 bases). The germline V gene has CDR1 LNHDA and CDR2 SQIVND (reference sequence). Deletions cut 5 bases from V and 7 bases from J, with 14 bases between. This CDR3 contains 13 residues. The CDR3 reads CASSPRTAVEAFF. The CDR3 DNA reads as TGTGCCAGTAGTCCGCGGACAGCCGTTGAAGCTTTCTTT. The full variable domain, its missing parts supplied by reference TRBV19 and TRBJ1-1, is DGGITQSPKYLFRKEGQNVTLSCEQNLNHDAMYWYRQDPGQGLRLIYYSQIVNDFQKGDIAEGYSVSREKKESFPLTVTSAQKNPTAFYLCASSPRTAVEAFFGQGTRLTVV.

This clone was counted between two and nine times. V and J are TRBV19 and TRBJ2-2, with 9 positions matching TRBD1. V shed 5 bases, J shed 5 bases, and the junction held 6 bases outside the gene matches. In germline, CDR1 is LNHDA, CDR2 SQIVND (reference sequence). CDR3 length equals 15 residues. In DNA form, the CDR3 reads TGTGCCAGTAGTGTAAAGACAGGGGGTACCGGGGAGCTGTTTTTT. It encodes CASSVKTGGTGELFF.

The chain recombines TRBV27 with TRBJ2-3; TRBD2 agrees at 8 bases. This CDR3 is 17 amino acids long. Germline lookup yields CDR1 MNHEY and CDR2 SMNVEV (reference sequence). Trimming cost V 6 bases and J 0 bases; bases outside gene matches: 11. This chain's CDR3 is CASRWQAGGPSTDTQYF. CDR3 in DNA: TGTGCCAGCAGGTGGCAGGCGGGGGGTCCTAGCACAGATACGCAGTATTTT.